The text below deals with one T cell receptor (beta chain). Time point of the sample: newly diagnosed GD, antithyroid drugs for less than 3 months. Construction of the TCR library relied on RNA isolated from PBMCs. V trimming: 8 bases; J trimming: 4 bases; junction bases outside the gene matches: 10. This CDR3 region has 15 residues. Germline CDR1 reads MDHEN; CDR2 reads SYDVKM. This specimen belongs to a study of regulatory T cells in long-lasting Graves disease. Relying on iRepertoire HTBI primers and Arm-PCR of CDR3 regions, the team built TCR beta libraries. Each CDR3 protein is one row after TCRdb ran MiXCR on the multiplex PCR reads. The sample lists about 620,000 distinct CDR3 sequences, under 20% seen once, with roughly 18% in the top ten. The data were also submitted as part of a second study, on T cells in Graves' hyperthyroidism and ophthalmopathy.

This sequence originates from a woman in her twenties or thirties with Graves disease. This specimen was peripheral blood mononuclear cells (PBMCs), taken at new diagnosis, from a patient treated with antithyroid drugs. This rearrangement joins TRBV28 to TRBJ1-2; 10 bases map to TRBD1. CDR3 protein: CASWGGQGGGYGYTF. As DNA, the CDR3 is TGTGCCAGCTGGGGAGGACAGGGGGGGGGCTATGGCTACACCTTC.